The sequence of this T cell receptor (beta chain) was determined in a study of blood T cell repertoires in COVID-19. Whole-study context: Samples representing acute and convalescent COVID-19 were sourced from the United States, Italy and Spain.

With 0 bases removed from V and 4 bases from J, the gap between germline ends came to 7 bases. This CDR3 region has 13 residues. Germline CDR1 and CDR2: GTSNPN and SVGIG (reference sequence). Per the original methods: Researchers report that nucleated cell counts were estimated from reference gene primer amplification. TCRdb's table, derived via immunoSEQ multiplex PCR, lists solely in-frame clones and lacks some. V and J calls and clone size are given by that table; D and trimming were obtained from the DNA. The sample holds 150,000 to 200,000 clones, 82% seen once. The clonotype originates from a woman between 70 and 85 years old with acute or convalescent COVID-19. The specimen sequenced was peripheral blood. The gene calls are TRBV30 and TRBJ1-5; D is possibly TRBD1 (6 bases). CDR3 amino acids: CAWSVTGNQPQHF. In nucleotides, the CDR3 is TGTGCCTGGAGTGTAACAGGGAATCAGCCCCAGCATTTT.